Below are 6 T cell receptor beta chains sequenced from a single sample in a study of cytomegalovirus exposure and HLA in healthy donors. Produced via immunoSEQ multiplex PCR; TCRdb's table is partial and in-frame only. The repertoire includes roughly 250,000 clones, approximately 84% of them detected once, and around 1.2% sits in the top ten. Material: PBMCs. Source of these receptors: a woman in her twenties or thirties in good health and CMV-seropositive.

This clone was detected once. The CDR3 here is CASSLQNTEAFF. CDR3 DNA: TGTGCCAGCAGCTTACAGAACACTGAAGCTTTCTTT. V is TRBV13 and J is TRBJ1-1; D gene ambiguous. Germline values: CDR1 PRHDT, CDR2 FYEKMQ (reference sequence). V dropped 2 bases and J dropped 1 base, with 2 bases sitting between them. This CDR3 comprises 12 residues.

The rearrangement links TRBV5-5 to TRBJ1-1; 9 nucleotides align to TRBD1. The germline gives CDR1 SGHKS, CDR2 YYEKEE (reference sequence). CDR3 length: 15 amino acids. The junction had 7 bases not matched to a gene; V was cut back by 2 bases and J by 5 bases. The CDR3 protein is CASSLNRGRETEAFF. In DNA, the CDR3 is TGTGCCAGCAGCTTAAACAGGGGGCGAGAAACTGAAGCTTTCTTT.

CDR3 coding DNA: TGTGCCAGCAGCGTCGGAGGGACAGGGGGACTATTGGATGAGCAGTTCTTC. This sequence encodes CASSVGGTGGLLDEQFF. The chain recombines TRBV7-3 with TRBJ2-1; 11 nucleotides agree with TRBD1. V trimming: 5 bases; J trimming: 8 bases; junction bases outside the gene matches: 14. Germline V lookup: CDR1 SGHTA, CDR2 FQGTGA. The CDR3 length is 17 residues.

The V and J genes are TRBV9 and TRBJ2-3; D unclear. Germline CDR1 reads SGDLS; CDR2 reads YYNGEE. V lost 0 bases, J lost 8 bases, and 16 bases lay in between. CDR3 length equals 15 residues. CDR3 in DNA: TGTGCCAGCAGCGTAGGCGGATTCGAGCAAGGTACGCAGTATTTT. Translation: CASSVGGFEQGTQYF.

V and J are TRBV5-5 and TRBJ2-7; TRBD1 agrees at 8 bases. V was clipped by 7 bases and J by 9 bases; unmatched bases: 15. The germline V gene encodes CDR1 SGHKS and CDR2 YYEKEE (reference sequence). This CDR3 has 14 amino acids. The CDR3 nucleotides are TGTGCCAGCTGGGGTGGGCAGGGGGCGTATCGGCAGTACTTC. This gives the protein CASWGGQGAYRQYF.

This chain connects TRBV29-1 to TRBJ2-3, with D perhaps TRBD2 (7 bases). Germline CDR1 and CDR2: SQVTM and ANQGSEA. This CDR3 has 14 amino acids. V dropped 0 bases and J dropped 4 bases, with 11 bases sitting between them. The CDR3 sequence is CSVEDGGGADTQYF. CDR3 nucleotides: TGCAGCGTTGAAGACGGCGGGGGCGCAGATACGCAGTATTTT.